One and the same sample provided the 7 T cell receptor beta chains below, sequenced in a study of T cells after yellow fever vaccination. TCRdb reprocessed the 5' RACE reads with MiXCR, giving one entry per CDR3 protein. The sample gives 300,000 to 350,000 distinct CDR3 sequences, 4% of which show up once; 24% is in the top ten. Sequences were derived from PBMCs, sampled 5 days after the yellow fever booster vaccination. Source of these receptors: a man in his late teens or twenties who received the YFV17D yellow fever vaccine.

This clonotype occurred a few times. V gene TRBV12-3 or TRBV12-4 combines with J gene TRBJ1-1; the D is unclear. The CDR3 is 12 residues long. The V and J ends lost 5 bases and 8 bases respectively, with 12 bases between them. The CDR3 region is CASSLGPWEAFF. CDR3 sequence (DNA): TGTGCCAGCAGTCTAGGGCCCTGGGAAGCTTTCTTT.

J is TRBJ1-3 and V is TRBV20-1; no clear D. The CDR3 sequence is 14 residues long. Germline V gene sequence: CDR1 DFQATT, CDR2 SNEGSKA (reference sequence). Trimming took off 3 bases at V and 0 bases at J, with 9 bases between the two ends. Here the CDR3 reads CSASSHNSGNTIYF. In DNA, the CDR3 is TGCAGTGCTAGTAGTCACAACTCTGGAAACACCATATATTTT.

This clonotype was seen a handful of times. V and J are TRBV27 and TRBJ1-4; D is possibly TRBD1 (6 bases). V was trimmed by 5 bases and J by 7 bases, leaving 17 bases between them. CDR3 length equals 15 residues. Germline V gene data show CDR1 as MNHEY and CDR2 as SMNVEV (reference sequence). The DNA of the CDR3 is TGTGCCAGCAGTCCCCGGCCGGGGGCGAGTGAAAAACTGTTTTTT. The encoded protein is CASSPRPGASEKLFF.

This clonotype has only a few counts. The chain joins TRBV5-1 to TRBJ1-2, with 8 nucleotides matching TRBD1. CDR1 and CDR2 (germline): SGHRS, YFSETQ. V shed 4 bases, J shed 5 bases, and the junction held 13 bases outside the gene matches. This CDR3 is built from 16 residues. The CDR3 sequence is CASSTNTGQGLYGYTF. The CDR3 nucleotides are TGCGCCAGCAGCACCAATACCGGACAGGGACTATATGGCTACACCTTC.

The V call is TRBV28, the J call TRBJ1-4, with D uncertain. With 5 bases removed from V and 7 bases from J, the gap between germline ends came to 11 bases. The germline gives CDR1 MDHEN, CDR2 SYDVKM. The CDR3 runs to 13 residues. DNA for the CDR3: TGTGCCAGCAGTCCCTCCGGGAGTGAAAAACTGTTTTTT. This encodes CASSPSGSEKLFF.

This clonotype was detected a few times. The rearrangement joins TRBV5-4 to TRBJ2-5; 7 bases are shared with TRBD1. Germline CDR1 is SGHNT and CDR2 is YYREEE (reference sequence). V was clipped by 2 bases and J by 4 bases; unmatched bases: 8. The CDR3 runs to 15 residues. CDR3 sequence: CASSFARGNGETQYF. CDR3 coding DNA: TGTGCCAGCAGCTTTGCCAGGGGGAATGGAGAGACCCAGTACTTC. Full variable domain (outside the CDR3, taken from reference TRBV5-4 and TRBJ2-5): ETGVTQSPTHLIKTRGQQVTLRCSSQSGHNTVSWYQQALGQGPQFIFQYYREEENGRGNFPPRFSGLQFPNYSSELNVNALELDDSALYLCASSFARGNGETQYFGPGTRLLVL.

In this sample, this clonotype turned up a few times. CDR3 loop: CATGQGGASGELFF. Written as DNA, the CDR3 is TGCGCCACCGGACAGGGAGGGGCCTCCGGGGAGCTGTTTTTT. V is TRBV5-1 and J is TRBJ2-2; TRBD1 might be the D (8 bases). Germline V gene data show CDR1 as SGHRS and CDR2 as YFSETQ. The CDR3 loop spans 14 amino acids. Trimming removed 9 bases from V and 6 bases from J, with 18 bases in between.